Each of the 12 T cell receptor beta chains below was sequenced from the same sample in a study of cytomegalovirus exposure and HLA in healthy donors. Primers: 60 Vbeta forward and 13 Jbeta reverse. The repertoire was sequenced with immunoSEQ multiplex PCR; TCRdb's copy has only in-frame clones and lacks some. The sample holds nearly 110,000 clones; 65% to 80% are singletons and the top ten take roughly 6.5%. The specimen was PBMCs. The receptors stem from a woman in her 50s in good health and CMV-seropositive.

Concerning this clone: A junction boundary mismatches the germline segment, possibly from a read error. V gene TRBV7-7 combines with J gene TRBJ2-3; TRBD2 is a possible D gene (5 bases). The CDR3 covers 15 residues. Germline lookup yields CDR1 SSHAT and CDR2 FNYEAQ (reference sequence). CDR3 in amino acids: CASSPQTGSTDTQYF. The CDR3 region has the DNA TGTGCTAGCAGCCCTCAAACGGGGAGCACAGATACGCAGTATTTT.

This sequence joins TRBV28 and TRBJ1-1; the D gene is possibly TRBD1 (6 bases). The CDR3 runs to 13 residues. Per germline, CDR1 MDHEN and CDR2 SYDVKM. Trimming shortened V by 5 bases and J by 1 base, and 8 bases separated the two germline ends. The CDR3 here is CASSDRRNTEAFF. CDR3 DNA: TGTGCCAGCAGTGACAGGAGGAACACTGAAGCTTTCTTT.

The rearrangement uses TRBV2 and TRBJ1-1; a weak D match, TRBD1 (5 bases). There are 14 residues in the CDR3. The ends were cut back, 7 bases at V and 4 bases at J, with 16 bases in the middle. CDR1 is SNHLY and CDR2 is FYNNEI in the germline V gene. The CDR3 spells CASIITGLGTEAFF. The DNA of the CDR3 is TGTGCCAGCATAATAACAGGTTTGGGCACTGAAGCTTTCTTT.

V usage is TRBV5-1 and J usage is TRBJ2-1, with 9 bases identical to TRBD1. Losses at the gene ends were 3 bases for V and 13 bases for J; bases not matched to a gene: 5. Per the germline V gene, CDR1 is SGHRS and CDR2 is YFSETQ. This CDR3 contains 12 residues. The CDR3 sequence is CASSYRDREQFF. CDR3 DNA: TGCGCCAGCAGCTACCGGGACAGGGAACAGTTCTTC.

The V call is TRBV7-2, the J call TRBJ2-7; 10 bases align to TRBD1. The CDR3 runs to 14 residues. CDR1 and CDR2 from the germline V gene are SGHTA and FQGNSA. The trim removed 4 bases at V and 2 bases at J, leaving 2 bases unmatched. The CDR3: CASSSDRGPYEQYF. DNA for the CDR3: TGTGCCAGCAGCTCAGACAGGGGGCCCTACGAGCAGTACTTC. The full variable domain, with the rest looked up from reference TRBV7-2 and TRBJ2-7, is GAGVSQSPSNKVTEKGKDVELRCDPISGHTALYWYRQSLGQGLEFLIYFQGNSAPDKSGLPSDRFSAERTGGSVSTLTIQRTQQEDSAVYLCASSSDRGPYEQYFGPGTRLTVT.

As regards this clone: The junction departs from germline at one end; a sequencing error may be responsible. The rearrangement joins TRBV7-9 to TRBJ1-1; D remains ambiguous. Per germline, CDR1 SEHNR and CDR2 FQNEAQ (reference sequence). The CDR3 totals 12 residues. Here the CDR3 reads CSSSWAGTEAFF. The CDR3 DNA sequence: TGTTCCAGCAGCTGGGCAGGCACTGAAGCTTTCTTT.

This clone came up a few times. In DNA form, the CDR3 reads TGTGCCAGCAGCTTAGGGACAAATGGGAACTACGAGCAGTACTTC. Amino acids: CASSLGTNGNYEQYF. This sequence joins TRBV7-6 and TRBJ2-7; D may be TRBD1 (5 bases). The CDR3 runs to 15 residues. Germline CDR1 reads SGHVS; CDR2 reads FNYEAQ. The V end was cut by 1 base, the J end by 3 bases, with 13 bases between.

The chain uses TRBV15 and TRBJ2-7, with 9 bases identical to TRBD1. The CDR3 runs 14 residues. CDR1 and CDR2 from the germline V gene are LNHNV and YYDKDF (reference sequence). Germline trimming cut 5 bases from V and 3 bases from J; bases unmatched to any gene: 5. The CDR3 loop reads CATSLGQGFYEQYF. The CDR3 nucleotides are TGTGCCACCAGCTTAGGACAGGGGTTCTACGAGCAGTACTTC.

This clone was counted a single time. The CDR3 region has the DNA TGCGCCAGCAGCTTGGCCGTTAGCGGCACAGATACGCAGTATTTT. Protein product: CASSLAVSGTDTQYF. The V call is TRBV5-1, the J call TRBJ2-3, with D possibly TRBD2 on 5 matching bases. CDR3 length: 15 residues. V was cut by 0 bases and J by 1 base, with 9 bases left in between. Germline CDR1 reads SGHRS; CDR2 reads YFSETQ.

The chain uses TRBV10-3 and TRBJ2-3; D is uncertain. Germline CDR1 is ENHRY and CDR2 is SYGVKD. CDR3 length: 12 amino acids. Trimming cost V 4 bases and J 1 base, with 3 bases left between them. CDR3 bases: TGTGCCATCAGTGGCGGCACAGATACGCAGTATTTT. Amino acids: CAISGGTDTQYF.

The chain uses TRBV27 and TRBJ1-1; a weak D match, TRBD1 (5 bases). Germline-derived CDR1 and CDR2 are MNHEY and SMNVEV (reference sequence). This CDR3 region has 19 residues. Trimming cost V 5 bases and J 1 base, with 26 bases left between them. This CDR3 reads CASSLRLGGDAGRNTEAFF. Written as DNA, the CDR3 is TGTGCCAGCAGTCTCCGACTCGGGGGTGACGCAGGGAGGAACACTGAAGCTTTCTTT.

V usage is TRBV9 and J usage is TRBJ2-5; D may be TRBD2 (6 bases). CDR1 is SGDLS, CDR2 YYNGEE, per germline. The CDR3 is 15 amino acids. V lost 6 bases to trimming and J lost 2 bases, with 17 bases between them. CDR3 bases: TGTGCCAGCACGTCGGGCGGGACGTTGCAAGAGACCCAGTACTTC. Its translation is CASTSGGTLQETQYF. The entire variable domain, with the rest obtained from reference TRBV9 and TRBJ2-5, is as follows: DSGVTQTPKHLITATGQRVTLRCSPRSGDLSVYWYQQSLDQGLQFLIQYYNGEERAKGNILERFSAQQFPDLHSELNLSSLELGDSALYFCASTSGGTLQETQYFGPGTRLLVL.